This TCR beta chain was sequenced in a study of blood T cell repertoires in COVID-19 (TCRdb year 2020). In the study overall: Samples covering the acute and convalescent phases of COVID-19 were provided by collaborators in the United States, Italy and Spain. The material from the prospective study consisted of cDNA or gDNA derived from T cells, B-cell-depleted T cells, or PBMCs. Subjects who had been exposed to COVID-19, were actively infected with it, or had recovered from it provided the deeply sampled blood TCRbeta repertoires that made up the dataset. The repertoires were made available in a free public database intended to serve as a resource for research on the immune response to SARS-CoV-2. The samples were drawn from two sources: the first 160 participants of the ongoing ImmuneRACE study, and 1,254 subjects contributed by 6 global collaborators. A de-identified subject ID, COVID-19 status, age in years and sex were almost always included in the sample metadata. Where available, HLA class I and class II types were taken from metadata supplied by the sample provider and were not determined by assay-based typing.

Turning to this clone: Its antigen is unknown. There are no base qualities to consult, and no much larger clone falls within one base.

Summary of the overall study and its limitations: The quantity of clinical and demographic metadata differed by source and by participant and was supplied without curation.

The CDR3 covers 15 residues, taking in both the cysteine and the phenylalanine. Of the read, only the CDR3 DNA is kept; its 45 bases are in frame from base 1. The junction shows trimming of 5 bases on V and 0 bases on J, and the gene matches do not reach 5 bases of it. CDR1 and CDR2 (KGHSH, LQKENI) derive from the germline V gene. The immunoSEQ Assay, a bias-controlled multiplex PCR, was used to amplify TCRbeta CDR3 regions from genomic DNA. The original pipeline was this. Within the assay, amplification of reference gene primers was used to estimate how many nucleated cells each sample contained. To quantify the absolute abundance of each unique TCRbeta CDR3 rearrangement, sequence reads were collapsed and filtered. For each sample, productive Simpson clonality was calculated as the square root of Simpson's diversity index over productive rearrangements. This is the immuneACCESS table as TCRdb keeps it, with only in-frame sequences that have V and J called. A part of the clones is gone; compared with another copy, unresolved V genes explain less than half, and the rest is unexplained. That table gives V, J and clone size, and the DNA gave D and trimming. A total of about 73,000 clones appear in this sample, about 88% of them only once. The biggest ten clones account for 8.9% of the sample.

Collaborating institutions collected whole blood in K2EDTA tubes following their own protocols. For TCRbeta analysis, collaborators shipped samples as frozen whole blood, isolated PBMCs, or DNA extracted from either of those sample types. The rearranged chain carries TRBV18 and TRBJ1-1, and 8 junction bases match TRBD1. The specimen sequenced was peripheral blood. This clonotype was sampled from a man older than 75 with acute or convalescent COVID-19. The CDR3 amino acid sequence is: CASSTGQVMNTEAFF. The nucleotides are TGTGCCAGCTCAACGGGACAGGTCATGAACACTGAAGCTTTCTTT.